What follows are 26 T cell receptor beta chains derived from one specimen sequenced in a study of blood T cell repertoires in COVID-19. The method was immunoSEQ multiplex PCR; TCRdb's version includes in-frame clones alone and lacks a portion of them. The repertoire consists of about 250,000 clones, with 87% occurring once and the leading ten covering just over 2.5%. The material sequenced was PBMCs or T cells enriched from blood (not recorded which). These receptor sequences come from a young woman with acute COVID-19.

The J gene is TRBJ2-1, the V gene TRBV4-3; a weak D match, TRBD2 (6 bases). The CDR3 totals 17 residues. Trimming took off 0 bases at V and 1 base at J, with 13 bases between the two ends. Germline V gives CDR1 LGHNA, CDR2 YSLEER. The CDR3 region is CASSQETKGGSYNEQFF. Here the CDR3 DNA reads TGCGCCAGCAGCCAAGAGACGAAAGGAGGGTCCTACAATGAGCAGTTCTTC.

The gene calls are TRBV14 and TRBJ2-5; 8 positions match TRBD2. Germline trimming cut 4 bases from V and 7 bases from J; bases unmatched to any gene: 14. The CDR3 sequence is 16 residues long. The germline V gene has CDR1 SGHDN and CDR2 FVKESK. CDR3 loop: CASSRIGGGRRWTQYF. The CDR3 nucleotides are TGTGCCAGCAGCCGAATCGGGGGGGGCCGTCGCTGGACCCAGTACTTC.

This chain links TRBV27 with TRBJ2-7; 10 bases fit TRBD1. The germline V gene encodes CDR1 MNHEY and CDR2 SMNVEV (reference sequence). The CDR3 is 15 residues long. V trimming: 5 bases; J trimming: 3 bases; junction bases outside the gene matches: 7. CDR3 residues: CASSLTGTGDYEQYF. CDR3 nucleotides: TGTGCCAGCAGTCTCACGGGGACAGGGGACTACGAGCAGTACTTC.

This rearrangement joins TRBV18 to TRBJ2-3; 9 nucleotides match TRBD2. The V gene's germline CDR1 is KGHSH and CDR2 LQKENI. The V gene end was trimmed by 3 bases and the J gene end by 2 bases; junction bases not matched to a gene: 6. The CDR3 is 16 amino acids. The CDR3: CASSPPGLANTDTQYF. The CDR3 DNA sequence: TGTGCCAGCTCACCGCCCGGACTAGCGAACACAGATACGCAGTATTTT.

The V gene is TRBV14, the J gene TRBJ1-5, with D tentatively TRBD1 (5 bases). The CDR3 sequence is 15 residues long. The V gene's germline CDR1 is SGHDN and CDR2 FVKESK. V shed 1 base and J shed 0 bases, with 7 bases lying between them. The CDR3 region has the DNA TGTGCCAGCAGCCAAGGCGGGACTAGCAATCAGCCCCAGCATTTT. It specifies CASSQGGTSNQPQHF.

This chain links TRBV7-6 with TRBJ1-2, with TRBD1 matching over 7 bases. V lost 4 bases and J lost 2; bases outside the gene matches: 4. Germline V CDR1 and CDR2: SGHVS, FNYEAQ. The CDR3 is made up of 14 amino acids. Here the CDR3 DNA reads TGTGCCAGCAGCTCCCAGACAGGGAACTATGGCTACACCTTC. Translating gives CASSSQTGNYGYTF.

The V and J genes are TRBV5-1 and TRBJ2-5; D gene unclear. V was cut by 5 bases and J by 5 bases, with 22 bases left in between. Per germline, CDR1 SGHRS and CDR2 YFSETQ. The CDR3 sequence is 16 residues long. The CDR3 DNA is TGCGCCAGCAGAAAAGTATACGTGGGCCTTAAGGAGACCCAGTACTTC. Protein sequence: CASRKVYVGLKETQYF. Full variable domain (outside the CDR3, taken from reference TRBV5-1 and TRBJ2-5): KAGVTQTPRYLIKTRGQQVTLSCSPISGHRSVSWYQQTPGQGLQFLFEYFSETQRNKGNFPGRFSGRQFSNSRSEMNVSTLELGDSALYLCASRKVYVGLKETQYFGPGTRLLVL.

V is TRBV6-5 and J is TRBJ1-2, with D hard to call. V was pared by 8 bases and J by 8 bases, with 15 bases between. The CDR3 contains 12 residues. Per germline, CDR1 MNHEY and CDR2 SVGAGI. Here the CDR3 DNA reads TGTGCCAGCCGATCGGGAGGAGACGGCTACACCTTC. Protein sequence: CASRSGGDGYTF.

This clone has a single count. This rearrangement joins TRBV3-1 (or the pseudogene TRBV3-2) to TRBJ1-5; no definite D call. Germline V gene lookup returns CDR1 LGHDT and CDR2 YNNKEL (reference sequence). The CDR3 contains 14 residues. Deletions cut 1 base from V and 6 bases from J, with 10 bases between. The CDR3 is CASSQGQLGQPQHF. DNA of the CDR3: TGTGCCAGCAGCCAAGGGCAGCTAGGTCAGCCCCAGCATTTT.

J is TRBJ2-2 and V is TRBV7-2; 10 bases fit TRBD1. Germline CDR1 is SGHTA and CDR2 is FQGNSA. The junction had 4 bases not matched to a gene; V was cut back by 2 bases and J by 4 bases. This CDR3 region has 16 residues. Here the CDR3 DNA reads TGTGCCAGCAGCTTATGGGGGACAGGGGTCACCGGGGAGCTGTTTTTT. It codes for CASSLWGTGVTGELFF.

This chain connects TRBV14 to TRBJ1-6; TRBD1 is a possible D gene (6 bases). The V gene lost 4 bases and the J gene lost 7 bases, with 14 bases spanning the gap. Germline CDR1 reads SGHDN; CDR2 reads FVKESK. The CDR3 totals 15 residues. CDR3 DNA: TGTGCCAGCAGCCCCGCAGGGGTGTACAATTCACCCCTCCACTTT. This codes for CASSPAGVYNSPLHF.

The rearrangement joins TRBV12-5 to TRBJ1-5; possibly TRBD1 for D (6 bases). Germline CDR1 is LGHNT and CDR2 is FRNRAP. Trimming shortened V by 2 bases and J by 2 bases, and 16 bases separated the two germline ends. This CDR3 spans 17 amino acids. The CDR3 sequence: CASGLSPGGRGNQPQHF. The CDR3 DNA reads TGTGCTAGTGGTTTGTCACCGGGGGGCCGGGGCAATCAGCCCCAGCATTTT.

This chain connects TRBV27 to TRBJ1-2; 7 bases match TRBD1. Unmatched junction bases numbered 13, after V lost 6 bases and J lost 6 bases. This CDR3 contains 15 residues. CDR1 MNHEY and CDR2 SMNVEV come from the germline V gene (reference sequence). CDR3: CASSPNSDRVHGYTF. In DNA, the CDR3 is TGTGCCAGCAGCCCCAATTCAGACAGGGTCCATGGCTACACCTTC.

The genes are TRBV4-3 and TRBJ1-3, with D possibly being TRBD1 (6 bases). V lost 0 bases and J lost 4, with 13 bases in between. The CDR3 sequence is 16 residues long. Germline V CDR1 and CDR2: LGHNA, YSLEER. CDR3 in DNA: TGCGCCAGCAGCCAAGATATAGGGGGTCCGGGAAACACCATATATTTT. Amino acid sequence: CASSQDIGGPGNTIYF.

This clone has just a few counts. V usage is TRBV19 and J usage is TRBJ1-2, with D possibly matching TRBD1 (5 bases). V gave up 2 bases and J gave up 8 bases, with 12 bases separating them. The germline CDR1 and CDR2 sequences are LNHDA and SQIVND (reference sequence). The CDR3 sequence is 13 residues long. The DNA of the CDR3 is TGTGCCAGTAGTATACCGACTGCAGGGGGCTACACCTTC. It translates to CASSIPTAGGYTF.

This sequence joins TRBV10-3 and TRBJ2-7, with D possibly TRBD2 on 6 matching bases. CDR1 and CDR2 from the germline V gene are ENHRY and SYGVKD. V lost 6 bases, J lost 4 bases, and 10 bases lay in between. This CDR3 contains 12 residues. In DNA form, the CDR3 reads TGTGCCATCAGCGGGGGTCTGTACGAGCAGTACTTC. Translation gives CAISGGLYEQYF.

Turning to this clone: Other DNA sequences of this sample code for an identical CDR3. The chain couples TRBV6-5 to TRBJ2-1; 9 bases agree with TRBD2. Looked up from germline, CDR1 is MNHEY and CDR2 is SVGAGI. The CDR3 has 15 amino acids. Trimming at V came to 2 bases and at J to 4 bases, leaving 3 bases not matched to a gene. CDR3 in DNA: TGTGCCAGCAGTTACAGTAGCGGGGGATACAATGAGCAGTTCTTC. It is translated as CASSYSSGGYNEQFF.

The CDR3 nucleotides are TGCGCCAGCAGCAAAGGAAGGGGTACAGATACGCAGTATTTT. It codes for CASSKGRGTDTQYF. This rearrangement joins TRBV4-1 to TRBJ2-3, with D possibly TRBD1 on 5 matching bases. This CDR3 is built from 14 residues. Germline CDR1 reads MGHRA; CDR2 reads YSYEKL. Trimming shortened V by 5 bases and J by 3 bases, and 12 bases separated the two germline ends.

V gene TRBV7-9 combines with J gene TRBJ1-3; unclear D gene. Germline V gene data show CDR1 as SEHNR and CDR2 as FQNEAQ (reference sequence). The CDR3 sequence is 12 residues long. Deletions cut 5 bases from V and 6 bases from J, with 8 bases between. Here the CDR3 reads CASSDQANTIYF. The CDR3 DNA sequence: TGTGCCAGCAGCGATCAGGCAAACACCATATATTTT.

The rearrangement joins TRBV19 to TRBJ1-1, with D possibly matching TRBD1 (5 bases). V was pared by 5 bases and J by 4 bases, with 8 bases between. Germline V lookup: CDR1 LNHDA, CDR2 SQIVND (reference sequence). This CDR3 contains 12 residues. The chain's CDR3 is CASSWGGTEAFF. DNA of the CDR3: TGTGCCAGTAGTTGGGGCGGCACTGAAGCTTTCTTT.

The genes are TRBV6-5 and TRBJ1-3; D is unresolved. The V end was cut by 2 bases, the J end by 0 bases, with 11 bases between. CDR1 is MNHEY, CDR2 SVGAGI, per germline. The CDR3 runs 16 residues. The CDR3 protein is CASSYTLGSSGNTIYF. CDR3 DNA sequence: TGTGCCAGCAGTTACACCTTGGGCAGCTCTGGAAACACCATATATTTT.

The CDR3 reads CASNTGYKTQYF. For the CDR3, the DNA is TGTGCCAGCAACACAGGGTACAAGACCCAGTACTTC. This sequence joins TRBV3-1 (or the pseudogene TRBV3-2) and TRBJ2-5; weak D call: TRBD1 (6 bases). The CDR3 loop spans 12 amino acids. The germline V and J ends were trimmed by 7 bases and 6 bases, with 12 bases remaining between them. Germline CDR1 is LGHDT and CDR2 is YNNKEL (reference sequence).

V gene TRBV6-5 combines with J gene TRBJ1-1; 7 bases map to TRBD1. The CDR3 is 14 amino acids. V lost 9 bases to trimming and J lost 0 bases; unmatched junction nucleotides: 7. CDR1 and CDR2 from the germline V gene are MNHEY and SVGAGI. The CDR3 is CASIGGNMNTEAFF. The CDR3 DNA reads TGTGCCAGTATAGGGGGCAACATGAACACTGAAGCTTTCTTT.

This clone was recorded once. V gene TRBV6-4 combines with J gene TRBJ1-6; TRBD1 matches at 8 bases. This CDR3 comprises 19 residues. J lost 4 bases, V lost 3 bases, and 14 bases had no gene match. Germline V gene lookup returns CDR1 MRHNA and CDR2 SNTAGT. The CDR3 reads CASSEADRDVADYNSPLHF. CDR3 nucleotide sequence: TGTGCCAGCAGTGAGGCGGACAGGGACGTTGCTGATTATAATTCACCCCTCCACTTT.

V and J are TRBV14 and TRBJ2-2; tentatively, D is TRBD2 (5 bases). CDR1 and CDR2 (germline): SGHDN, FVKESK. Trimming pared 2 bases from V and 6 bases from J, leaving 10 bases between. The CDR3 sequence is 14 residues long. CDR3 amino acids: CASSQMLASGELFF. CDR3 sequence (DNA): TGTGCCAGCAGCCAAATGCTAGCCTCCGGGGAGCTGTTTTTT. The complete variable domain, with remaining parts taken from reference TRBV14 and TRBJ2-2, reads EAGVTQFPSHSVIEKGQTVTLRCDPISGHDNLYWYRRVMGKEIKFLLHFVKESKQDESGMPNNRFLAERTGGTYSTLKVQPAELEDSGVYFCASSQMLASGELFFGEGSRLTVL.

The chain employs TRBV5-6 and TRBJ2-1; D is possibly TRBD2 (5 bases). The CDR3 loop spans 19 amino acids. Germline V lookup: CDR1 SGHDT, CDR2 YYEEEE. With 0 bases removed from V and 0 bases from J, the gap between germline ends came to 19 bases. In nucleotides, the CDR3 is TGTGCCAGCAGCTTGGTCTTAATCCGGGGTGCCGACTCCTACAATGAGCAGTTCTTC. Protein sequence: CASSLVLIRGADSYNEQFF.